The 30 T cell receptor beta chains below were found in one sample sequenced in a study of cytomegalovirus exposure and HLA in healthy donors. TCRdb's copy holds only in-frame clones and misses some; the assay was immunoSEQ multiplex PCR. The table records approximately 230,000 clones, roughly 90% of them present only once. The sample taken for sequencing was PBMCs. Receptor source: a man between 18 and 29 years old in good health and CMV-seropositive.

This chain connects TRBV27 to TRBJ2-7; TRBD1 matches at 9 bases. Germline CDR1 and CDR2: MNHEY and SMNVEV (reference sequence). V dropped 5 bases and J dropped 1; count of bases not matched to a gene: 3. The CDR3 runs to 14 residues. The DNA for the CDR3 is TGTGCCAGCAGTCCGACAGGGGGATCCTACGAGCAGTACTTC. This translates into CASSPTGGSYEQYF.

J is TRBJ1-1 and V is TRBV6-5; 9 bases are a match to TRBD1. Germline assignment: CDR1 MNHEY and CDR2 SVGAGI. V lost 6 bases to trimming and J lost 7 bases; unmatched junction nucleotides: 3. The CDR3 length is 12 residues. CDR3 nucleotides: TGTGCCAGCAGGGGACAGGGAGGTGAAGCTTTCTTT. Its protein product is CASRGQGGEAFF.

V is TRBV7-6 and J is TRBJ2-2; 7 nucleotides agree with TRBD1. This CDR3 has 14 residues. V dropped 4 bases and J dropped 7; count of bases not matched to a gene: 6. Germline values: CDR1 SGHVS, CDR2 FNYEAQ. The CDR3 DNA reads TGTGCCAGCAGCTCCAACAGGGGTGGCGGGGAGCTGTTTTTT. This gives the protein CASSSNRGGGELFF.

The V gene is TRBV5-1, the J gene TRBJ2-1; D gene uncertain. The V end lost 4 bases, the J end lost 8 bases, and 10 bases lay between the germline ends. This CDR3 has 12 residues. Germline-derived CDR1 and CDR2 are SGHRS and YFSETQ. The CDR3 coding sequence is TGCGCCAGCAGCCCTATTGGATATGAGCAGTTCTTC. Its translation: CASSPIGYEQFF.

This clone was counted once. The chain employs TRBV4-3 and TRBJ2-5; D unresolved. The V end was cut by 0 bases, the J end by 14 bases, with 13 bases between. The CDR3 spans 12 residues. CDR1 is LGHNA and CDR2 is YSLEER in the germline V gene. CDR3 DNA: TGCGCCAGCAGCCAAGATCGGATCCGACCTTACTTC. Residues: CASSQDRIRPYF.

V and J are TRBV5-4 and TRBJ1-1; D uncertain. The germline V gene has CDR1 SGHNT and CDR2 YYREEE (reference sequence). Trimming shortened V by 0 bases and J by 7 bases, and 10 bases separated the two germline ends. The CDR3 runs 13 residues. CDR3 nucleotides: TGTGCCAGCAGCTTGGATACGGATGGTGAAGCTTTCTTT. Its translation: CASSLDTDGEAFF.

This chain links TRBV13 with TRBJ2-7; TRBD1 or TRBD2 may be the D gene (6 bases each). V was pared by 3 bases and J by 0 bases, with 12 bases between. This CDR3 is 15 amino acids long. The V gene's germline CDR1 is PRHDT and CDR2 FYEKMQ (reference sequence). As DNA, the CDR3 is TGTGCCAGCAGCTTCGGGGGCTATAGCTCCTACGAGCAGTACTTC. Translating gives CASSFGGYSSYEQYF. The variable domain in full, completed from reference TRBV13 and TRBJ2-7, reads AAGVIQSPRHLIKEKRETATLKCYPIPRHDTVYWYQQGPGQDPQFLISFYEKMQSDKGSIPDRFSAQQFSDYHSELNMSSLELGDSALYFCASSFGGYSSYEQYFGPGTRLTVT.

This clone was recorded once. This rearrangement joins TRBV6-5 to TRBJ2-5; tentatively, D is TRBD2 (7 bases). V lost 8 bases to trimming and J lost 4 bases, with 20 bases between them. Germline values: CDR1 MNHEY, CDR2 SVGAGI. This CDR3 is 15 amino acids long. CDR3 DNA: TGTGCCAGCCTTGACCTAAGGGGGGGAGGAGAGACCCAGTACTTC. Translating gives CASLDLRGGGETQYF.

V and J are TRBV18 and TRBJ1-4; D is possibly TRBD1 (5 bases). The V and J ends lost 1 base and 0 bases respectively, with 12 bases between them. The germline V gene encodes CDR1 KGHSH and CDR2 LQKENI. The CDR3 loop spans 17 amino acids. In DNA form, the CDR3 reads TGTGCCAGCTCACCACTGGGGGTGACGGCAACTAATGAAAAACTGTTTTTT. It yields the protein CASSPLGVTATNEKLFF.

V usage is TRBV28 and J usage is TRBJ1-2; no firm D call. CDR3 size: 15 residues. V shed 5 bases and J shed 1 base, with 14 bases lying between them. Germline CDR1 reads MDHEN; CDR2 reads SYDVKM. The CDR3, as DNA: TGTGCCAGCAGTGCGGAGGGTAGCGGTAACTATGGCTACACCTTC. It encodes CASSAEGSGNYGYTF.

The chain combines TRBV7-3 with TRBJ2-3; D remains unclear. V lost 5 bases and J 4 bases, leaving 16 bases between the germline ends. The CDR3 runs 15 residues. Germline CDR1 and CDR2: SGHTA and FQGTGA. The CDR3: CASSESPSLADTQYF. The CDR3 bases are TGTGCCAGCAGCGAATCCCCCAGTTTAGCAGATACGCAGTATTTT.

The chain carries TRBV29-1 and TRBJ1-1; D is uncertain. This CDR3 has 13 amino acids. V was trimmed by 6 bases and J by 0 bases, leaving 11 bases between them. CDR1 SQVTM and CDR2 ANQGSEA come from the germline V gene. CDR3 amino acids: CSVPKFMNTEAFF. DNA for the CDR3: TGCAGCGTACCCAAGTTCATGAACACTGAAGCTTTCTTT.

This chain connects TRBV9 to TRBJ2-3, with D perhaps matching TRBD2 (5 bases). The ends were cut back, 0 bases at V and 8 bases at J, with 19 bases in the middle. Germline values: CDR1 SGDLS, CDR2 YYNGEE. This CDR3 comprises 16 residues. The CDR3, as DNA: TGTGCCAGCAGCGTAGGAGGGCCCAGCGGAGGAACTACGCAGTATTTT. Its translation: CASSVGGPSGGTTQYF.

V and J are TRBV27 and TRBJ1-1; D unclear. The CDR3 runs to 15 residues. Per the germline V gene, CDR1 is MNHEY and CDR2 is SMNVEV (reference sequence). The germline V and J ends were trimmed by 3 bases and 5 bases, with 16 bases remaining between them. The DNA of the CDR3 is TGTGCCAGCAGTTTGTTCCCGGGAGGCGTGACTGAAGCTTTCTTT. It encodes CASSLFPGGVTEAFF.

This clone is a singleton in its sample. The chain combines TRBV28 with TRBJ2-7, with D hard to call. Trimming left V 2 bases short and J 2 bases short, with 10 bases between. The CDR3 extends over 14 amino acids. CDR1 and CDR2 (germline): MDHEN, SYDVKM. CDR3 protein: CASSLDYWTYEQYF. CDR3 nucleotides: TGTGCCAGCAGTTTAGATTATTGGACCTACGAGCAGTACTTC.

The chain employs TRBV9 and TRBJ2-1; D is perhaps TRBD2 (5 bases). V lost 2 bases to trimming and J lost 11 bases, with 20 bases between them. There are 15 residues in the CDR3. Germline V lookup: CDR1 SGDLS, CDR2 YYNGEE. The chain's CDR3 is CASSVLAIPHTQQFF. Written as DNA, the CDR3 is TGTGCCAGCAGCGTGCTAGCAATCCCCCACACCCAGCAGTTCTTC.

By sample fraction, this clone is medium-sized. The chain joins TRBV7-3 to TRBJ2-7; 12 positions agree with TRBD2. The CDR3 extends over 15 amino acids. The germline V gene encodes CDR1 SGHTA and CDR2 FQGTGA. After removal of 5 bases from V and 6 bases from J, the junction contained 8 bases not matched to a gene. CDR3 nucleotide sequence: TGTGCCAGCAGCAGGCTAGCGGGAGGGGTGAGCGAGCAGTACTTC. Translating gives CASSRLAGGVSEQYF.

This chain uses TRBV4-1 with TRBJ2-7, with 8 bases matching TRBD1. This CDR3 spans 15 amino acids. J was trimmed by 3 bases and V by 4 bases; bases with no gene match: 8. Germline CDR1 is MGHRA and CDR2 is YSYEKL. Here the CDR3 reads CASSLGTGERYEQYF. The CDR3 DNA is TGCGCCAGCAGCCTCGGGACAGGAGAGCGCTACGAGCAGTACTTC.

The genes are TRBV2 and TRBJ1-2, with 8 bases lining up with TRBD1. Trimming took 6 bases from V and 6 from J; bases not matched to a gene: 12. There are 15 residues in the CDR3. Germline CDR1 and CDR2: SNHLY and FYNNEI. CDR3 in DNA: TGTGCCAGCAGACCGGGCGGGGGACAGGATAATGGCTACACCTTC. Translated: CASRPGGGQDNGYTF.

This clone was counted a single time. This rearrangement joins TRBV5-4 to TRBJ2-2; possible D gene TRBD2, 5 bases. CDR1 is SGHNT, CDR2 YYREEE, per germline (reference sequence). V was clipped by 4 bases and J by 1 base, with 11 bases between them. This CDR3 spans 15 amino acids. The CDR3 sequence: CASSRDGLNTGELFF. The CDR3 DNA sequence: TGTGCCAGCAGCAGAGACGGACTGAACACCGGGGAGCTGTTTTTT.

The chain employs TRBV6-5 and TRBJ2-3; D ambiguous. This CDR3 is built from 13 residues. Germline V gene data show CDR1 as MNHEY and CDR2 as SVGAGI. V was pared by 0 bases and J by 6 bases, with 7 bases between. The CDR3 protein is CASSYSLSDTQYF. The CDR3 nucleotides read TGTGCCAGCAGTTACTCGCTTTCGGATACGCAGTATTTT.

This clone was seen only a few times. The V and J genes are TRBV5-1 and TRBJ1-2; D possibly corresponds to TRBD1 (5 bases). The V and J ends lost 2 bases and 5 bases respectively, with 10 bases between them. Germline values: CDR1 SGHRS, CDR2 YFSETQ. This CDR3 is 13 amino acids long. CDR3 coding DNA: TGCGCCAGCAGCTTCGGGACCGCATATGGCTACACCTTC. Protein product: CASSFGTAYGYTF.

The rearrangement uses TRBV11-2 and TRBJ2-5; D remains unclear. The CDR3 has 14 residues. Trimming removed 1 base at V and 4 bases at J, with 10 bases between. Germline CDR1 reads SGHAT; CDR2 reads FQNNGV. CDR3 nucleotide sequence: TGTGCCAGCAGCTTAGTCCTGAGCGCAGAGACCCAGTACTTC. Its protein product is CASSLVLSAETQYF.

This chain's CDR3 is CASSFSLATYNEQFF. The CDR3 nucleotides are TGTGCCAGCAGTTTCTCTCTAGCGACCTACAATGAGCAGTTCTTC. The rearrangement uses TRBV28 and TRBJ2-1, with a possible D match to TRBD2 (6 bases). This CDR3 is 15 amino acids long. Trimming stripped 3 bases from V and 2 bases from J, with 11 bases between. Germline CDR1 MDHEN, CDR2 SYDVKM.

This clone appeared once. The chain carries TRBV19 and TRBJ2-1; D tentatively reads TRBD1 or TRBD2 (6 bases each). There are 15 residues in the CDR3. Germline CDR1 and CDR2: LNHDA and SQIVND (reference sequence). Trimming removed 5 bases at V and 4 bases at J, with 15 bases between. CDR3 sequence (DNA): TGTGCCAGTAGTGACTTGCGGAGGGGGTACAATGAGCAGTTCTTC. It specifies CASSDLRRGYNEQFF.

The V call is TRBV5-6, the J call TRBJ1-2; D is unclear. This CDR3 is 13 amino acids long. Per germline, CDR1 SGHDT and CDR2 YYEEEE. V gave up 3 bases and J gave up 1 base, with 7 bases separating them. The CDR3 loop is CASSSQVNYGYTF. The CDR3 DNA reads TGTGCCAGCAGCTCACAAGTTAACTATGGCTACACCTTC.

The chain joins TRBV9 to TRBJ2-7; tentatively, D is TRBD1 (6 bases). CDR1 and CDR2 (germline): SGDLS, YYNGEE. V lost 4 bases and J 0 bases, leaving 17 bases between the germline ends. There are 16 residues in the CDR3. CDR3 DNA sequence: TGTGCCAGCAGCCCATCCCCAGGGGTCCCCTCCTACGAGCAGTACTTC. This sequence encodes CASSPSPGVPSYEQYF.

DNA of the CDR3: TGTGCCACCTGGTCGGGACAGGTGAACACTGAAGCTTTCTTT. Translating it yields CATWSGQVNTEAFF. J is TRBJ1-1 and V is TRBV27, with 8 bases that match TRBD1. V trimming: 10 bases; J trimming: 0 bases; junction bases outside the gene matches: 7. The CDR3 loop spans 14 amino acids. From germline, CDR1 is MNHEY and CDR2 SMNVEV (reference sequence).

V and J are TRBV29-1 and TRBJ1-1; TRBD1 is a possible D gene (6 bases). This CDR3 has 14 residues. Trimming took 4 bases from V and 1 from J, leaving 13 bases between them. Germline V lookup: CDR1 SQVTM, CDR2 ANQGSEA. CDR3 in amino acids: CSVGLLQGNTEAFF. CDR3 sequence (DNA): TGCAGCGTTGGTCTTCTACAGGGGAACACTGAAGCTTTCTTT.

The genes are TRBV19 and TRBJ2-7; the D gene is possibly TRBD2 (6 bases). The V and J ends lost 1 base and 6 bases respectively, with 16 bases between them. CDR1 is LNHDA, CDR2 SQIVND, per germline (reference sequence). This CDR3 has 15 amino acids. In nucleotides, the CDR3 is TGTGCCAGTAGTATAGTGGAGGGCTACGGGGCCGAGCAGTACTTC. It codes for CASSIVEGYGAEQYF.